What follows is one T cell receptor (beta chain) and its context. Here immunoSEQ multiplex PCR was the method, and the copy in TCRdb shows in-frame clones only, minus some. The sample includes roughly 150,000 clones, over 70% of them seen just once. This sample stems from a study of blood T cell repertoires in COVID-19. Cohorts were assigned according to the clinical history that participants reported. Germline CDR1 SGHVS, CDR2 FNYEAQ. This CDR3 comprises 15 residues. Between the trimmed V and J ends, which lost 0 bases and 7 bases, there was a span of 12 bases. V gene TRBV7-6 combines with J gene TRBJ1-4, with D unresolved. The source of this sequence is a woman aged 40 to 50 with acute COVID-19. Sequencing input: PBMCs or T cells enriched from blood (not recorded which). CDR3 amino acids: CASSLASVRGEKLFF. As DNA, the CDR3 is TGTGCCAGCAGCTTAGCATCCGTTAGAGGTGAAAAACTGTTTTTT.